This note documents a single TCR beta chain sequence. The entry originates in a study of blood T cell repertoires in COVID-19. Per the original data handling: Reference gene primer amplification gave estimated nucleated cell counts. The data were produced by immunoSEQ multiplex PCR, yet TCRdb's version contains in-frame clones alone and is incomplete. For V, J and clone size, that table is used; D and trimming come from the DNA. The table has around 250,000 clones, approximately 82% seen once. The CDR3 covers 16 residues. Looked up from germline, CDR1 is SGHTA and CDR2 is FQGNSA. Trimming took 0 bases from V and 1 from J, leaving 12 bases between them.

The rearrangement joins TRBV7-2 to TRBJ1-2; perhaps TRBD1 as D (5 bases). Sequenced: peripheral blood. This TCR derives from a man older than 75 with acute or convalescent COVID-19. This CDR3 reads CASSLAYDRVNYGYTF. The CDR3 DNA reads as TGTGCCAGCAGCTTAGCGTACGACAGAGTTAACTATGGCTACACCTTC.